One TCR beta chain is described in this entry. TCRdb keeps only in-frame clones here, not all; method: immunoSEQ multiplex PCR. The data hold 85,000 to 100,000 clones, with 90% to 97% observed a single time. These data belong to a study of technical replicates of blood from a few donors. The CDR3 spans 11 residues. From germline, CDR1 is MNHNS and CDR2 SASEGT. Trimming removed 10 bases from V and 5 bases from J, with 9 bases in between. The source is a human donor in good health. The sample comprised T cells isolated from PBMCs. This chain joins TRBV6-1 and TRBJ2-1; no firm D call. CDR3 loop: CAISPHNEQFF. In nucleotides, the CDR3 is TGTGCCATTTCCCCTCACAATGAGCAGTTCTTC.